Following are 6 T cell receptor beta chains from one sample sequenced in a study of response to subunit inactivated influenza vaccine. A single record per CDR3 protein comes from TCRdb applying MiXCR to the RT-PCR reads. The top ten clones hold under 10% of a sample with approximately 230,000 distinct CDR3 sequences, 9.5% to 15% of them seen once. The sample here was non-naive T cells sorted from PBMCs, taken approximately 15 days before vaccination. These receptors all stem from a man aged 45-60 years who received an inactivated influenza vaccine.

This clonotype was recorded a few times. V and J are TRBV7-9 and TRBJ2-2, with a possible D match to TRBD2 (6 bases). This CDR3 has 15 amino acids. V dropped 1 base and J dropped 3 bases, with 9 bases sitting between them. CDR1 and CDR2 from the germline V gene are SEHNR and FQNEAQ (reference sequence). This CDR3 reads CASSLGRADTGELFF. CDR3 nucleotides: TGTGCCAGCAGCTTAGGGAGGGCCGACACCGGGGAGCTGTTTTTT.

This clonotype came up a few times. The genes are TRBV20-1 and TRBJ1-6, with 8 bases lining up with TRBD1. Germline V gene sequence: CDR1 DFQATT, CDR2 SNEGSKA (reference sequence). This CDR3 has 17 residues. Unmatched junction bases numbered 12, after V lost 3 bases and J lost 5 bases. The DNA for the CDR3 is TGCAGTGCTAGCTCTATTGGACAGGGACTAAATAATTCACCCCTCCACTTT. It translates to CSASSIGQGLNNSPLHF.

The chain recombines TRBV29-1 with TRBJ2-5; D call uncertain. Trimming took off 0 bases at V and 3 bases at J, with 8 bases between the two ends. The germline gives CDR1 SQVTM, CDR2 ANQGSEA. The CDR3 contains 13 residues. The CDR3 region is CSVEDWTEETQYF. For the CDR3, the DNA is TGCAGCGTTGAAGATTGGACGGAAGAGACCCAGTACTTC.

The rearrangement uses TRBV6-1 and TRBJ2-3, with D unresolved. The ends were cut back, 1 base at V and 3 bases at J, with 8 bases in the middle. The CDR3 loop spans 14 amino acids. Germline V gene sequence: CDR1 MNHNS, CDR2 SASEGT. This CDR3 reads CASSEGIGTDTQYF. Written as DNA, the CDR3 is TGTGCCAGCAGTGAAGGGATAGGAACAGATACGCAGTATTTT.

This clonotype has a count of ten or more. The chain is built from TRBV5-1 and TRBJ2-1, with 7 positions matching TRBD2. J gave up 7 bases and V 0 bases, and 7 bases lay outside the gene matches. This CDR3 has 15 amino acids. Germline V gene sequence: CDR1 SGHRS, CDR2 YFSETQ. CDR3 in amino acids: CASSLATSDPNEQFF. In DNA, the CDR3 is TGCGCCAGCAGCTTGGCCACTAGCGACCCTAATGAGCAGTTCTTC.

In its sample, this clonotype was seen a few times. The chain links TRBV11-2 to TRBJ1-6; D not certain. The CDR3 runs to 15 residues. Between the trimmed V and J ends, which lost 1 base and 9 bases, there was a span of 13 bases. Germline-derived CDR1 and CDR2 are SGHAT and FQNNGV. CDR3 sequence (DNA): TGTGCCAGCAGCTTAGTCCCAGGTTCGGGTTCACCCCTCCACTTT. Residues: CASSLVPGSGSPLHF.